Only a few counts were recorded for the clone carrying this T cell receptor (beta chain). The sample is drawn from a study of blood T cell repertoires in COVID-19. Study as a whole: From the United States, Italy and Spain came samples of acute and convalescent COVID-19.

Authors' methods: Reference gene primer amplification in the assay estimated nucleated cell counts. The table came from immunoSEQ multiplex PCR; TCRdb's copy has only in-frame clones and leaves some out. V, J and clone size reflect that table, while D and trimming were determined from the DNA. Among approximately 110,000 clones listed, around 74% were seen once. This CDR3 region has 13 residues. Germline V gene lookup returns CDR1 SGHRS and CDR2 YFSETQ. Trimming pared 4 bases from V and 2 bases from J, leaving 10 bases between. The V and J genes are TRBV5-1 and TRBJ2-7, with D perhaps matching TRBD1 (6 bases). The specimen was peripheral blood. This clonotype originated in a woman aged 70 to 79 with acute or convalescent COVID-19. The CDR3, as DNA: TGCGCCAGCAGCCCCGGGACAACCTACGAGCAGTACTTC. The encoded protein is CASSPGTTYEQYF.